Presented here are 17 T cell receptor beta chains from one specimen sequenced in a study of cytomegalovirus exposure and HLA in healthy donors. The PCR had 60 Vbeta and 13 Jbeta primers. Sequenced by immunoSEQ multiplex PCR; TCRdb stores in-frame clones only, minus some. Among under 200,000 clones listed, 9.5% to 15% were seen once. Material: PBMCs. All receptors derive from a man aged 45-65 years in good health and CMV-seropositive.

This chain links TRBV6-5 with TRBJ1-3, with TRBD1 identical over 8 bases. The germline CDR1 and CDR2 sequences are MNHEY and SVGAGI. This CDR3 contains 15 residues. The V and J ends lost 5 bases and 1 base, in that order; junction bases with no gene match: 4. The DNA of the CDR3 is TGTGCCAGCAGTCTCCGGACAGGGTCTGGAAACACCATATATTTT. This codes for CASSLRTGSGNTIYF.

This clone was detected a few times. Here the CDR3 reads CASSLQGREQYF. CDR3 DNA: TGTGCCAGCAGCTTGCAGGGTCGCGAGCAGTACTTC. The rearrangement joins TRBV11-2 to TRBJ2-7; TRBD1 is a possible D gene (5 bases). The germline V gene encodes CDR1 SGHAT and CDR2 FQNNGV. CDR3 length equals 12 residues. V lost 3 bases and J lost 6, with 9 bases in between. The whole variable domain, remainder taken from reference TRBV11-2 and TRBJ2-7, is EAGVAQSPRYKIIEKRQSVAFWCNPISGHATLYWYQQILGQGPKLLIQFQNNGVVDDSQLPKDRFSAERLKGVDSTLKIQPAKLEDSAVYLCASSLQGREQYFGPGTRLTVT.

This CDR3 is CASSQLAGGMGTQYF. CDR3 sequence (DNA): TGCGCCAGCAGCCAACTAGCGGGGGGGATGGGAACGCAGTATTTT. V and J are TRBV4-3 and TRBJ2-3; 12 bases fit TRBD2. The CDR3 is 15 amino acids. CDR1 is LGHNA, CDR2 YSLEER, per germline. The V segment lost 2 bases and the J segment 9 bases; nucleotides outside the gene matches: 6.

The chain's CDR3 is CAISVLAGATTDTQYF. The CDR3 DNA is TGTGCCATCAGCGTTCTAGCGGGGGCGACAACAGATACGCAGTATTTT. The chain joins TRBV10-3 to TRBJ2-3, with 10 bases that match TRBD2. CDR3 length: 16 residues. The J segment lost 3 bases and the V segment lost 6 bases, leaving 9 bases of the junction unmatched. Germline-derived CDR1 and CDR2 are ENHRY and SYGVKD.

J is TRBJ2-7 and V is TRBV9; D possibly corresponds to TRBD2 (5 bases). The germline gives CDR1 SGDLS, CDR2 YYNGEE. The CDR3 length is 14 residues. V gave up 4 bases and J gave up 0 bases, with 11 bases separating them. The CDR3: CASSSEGSSYEQYF. The CDR3 DNA sequence: TGTGCCAGCAGCTCAGAGGGCAGCTCCTACGAGCAGTACTTC.

This clone was observed a few times. This chain joins TRBV7-8 and TRBJ1-2, with D possibly matching TRBD1 (5 bases). CDR1 is SGHVS, CDR2 FQNEAQ, per germline. The CDR3 totals 14 residues. Trimming stripped 1 base from V and 7 bases from J, with 13 bases between. CDR3 bases: TGTGCCAGCAGCTTAGAGGGGATCCCCGGTGGCTACACCTTC. This gives the protein CASSLEGIPGGYTF.

The rearrangement joins TRBV2 to TRBJ2-1; 8 positions agree with TRBD1. The germline CDR1 and CDR2 sequences are SNHLY and FYNNEI. J gave up 4 bases and V 10 bases, and 9 bases lay outside the gene matches. The CDR3 consists of 14 residues. The CDR3 sequence: CATSGTGRYNEQFF. The CDR3 DNA is TGTGCCACCTCAGGGACAGGCAGATACAATGAGCAGTTCTTC.

The chain links TRBV25-1 to TRBJ1-2; TRBD1 matches at 7 bases. Trimming at V came to 5 bases and at J to 4 bases, leaving 13 bases not matched to a gene. The CDR3 totals 16 residues. CDR1 and CDR2 (germline): MGHDK, SYGVNS. Here the CDR3 reads CASSQRSTGSGYGYTF. CDR3 DNA: TGTGCCAGCAGTCAGCGATCGACAGGGTCTGGCTATGGCTACACCTTC.

The chain carries TRBV6-1 and TRBJ2-7; D perhaps matches TRBD1 (6 bases). Germline V gene data show CDR1 as MNHNS and CDR2 as SASEGT. V lost 2 bases and J 0 bases, leaving 8 bases between the germline ends. This CDR3 contains 14 residues. CDR3 nucleotide sequence: TGTGCCAGCAGTGAAAAAGGGGGCTCCTACGAGCAGTACGTC. Its protein product is CASSEKGGSYEQYV.

The V call is TRBV30, the J call TRBJ2-7; D possibly corresponds to TRBD2 (6 bases). Germline loops: CDR1 GTSNPN, CDR2 SVGIG (reference sequence). The CDR3 has 11 amino acids. Trimming removed 0 bases at V and 9 bases at J, with 9 bases between. CDR3 loop: CAWSVGGGQYF. The CDR3 DNA is TGTGCCTGGAGTGTGGGAGGCGGGCAGTACTTC.

This CDR3 is CATSRGDRAGSYTF. The DNA of the CDR3 is TGTGCCACCAGCAGGGGTGACAGGGCCGGCAGCTACACCTTC. The chain combines TRBV15 with TRBJ1-2, with 7 bases that match TRBD1. The germline V gene encodes CDR1 LNHNV and CDR2 YYDKDF (reference sequence). The CDR3 runs to 14 residues. The V gene end was trimmed by 3 bases and the J gene end by 9 bases; junction bases not matched to a gene: 10.

The rearrangement joins TRBV5-1 to TRBJ2-1; D unresolved. The CDR3 has 14 amino acids. The germline CDR1 and CDR2 sequences are SGHRS and YFSETQ. The V end was cut by 0 bases, the J end by 8 bases, with 12 bases between. Here the CDR3 DNA reads TGCGCCAGCAGCTTGGGATTGAAGGCGGATGAGCAGTTCTTC. Amino acid sequence: CASSLGLKADEQFF.

This clone was counted only a few times. V usage is TRBV30 and J usage is TRBJ2-3; TRBD1 matches 12 bases. The junction had 3 bases not matched to a gene; V was cut back by 8 bases and J by 6 bases. CDR3 length: 12 residues. The germline V gene has CDR1 GTSNPN and CDR2 SVGIG (reference sequence). The CDR3 DNA sequence: TGTGCCCGGGGACAGGGGGCGGATACGCAGTATTTT. Translating it yields CARGQGADTQYF.

The chain joins TRBV11-3 to TRBJ2-3, with 10 bases identical to TRBD2. Germline CDR1 is SGHNT and CDR2 is YENEEA. This CDR3 contains 17 residues. Germline trimming cut 1 base from V and 4 bases from J; bases unmatched to any gene: 8. The CDR3 DNA reads as TGTGCCAGCAGCTTAGCAACTAGCGGGGTTTCGGCAGATACGCAGTATTTT. It encodes CASSLATSGVSADTQYF.

J is TRBJ1-1 and V is TRBV2; D is undetermined. Trimming removed 7 bases at V and 1 base at J, with 16 bases between. Germline V gives CDR1 SNHLY, CDR2 FYNNEI. CDR3 length: 15 amino acids. The CDR3, as DNA: TGTGCCAGCATTTCGGAGAGAATGAGGAACACTGAAGCTTTCTTT. It codes for CASISERMRNTEAFF.

V and J are TRBV4-3 and TRBJ2-1; a weak D match, TRBD1 (6 bases). Germline values: CDR1 LGHNA, CDR2 YSLEER. This CDR3 has 13 amino acids. V was pared by 1 base and J by 6 bases, with 7 bases between. The CDR3 DNA is TGCGCCAGCAGCCAAGGAGGGGGCAATGAGCAGTTCTTC. Translation: CASSQGGGNEQFF.

This clone was detected only a few times. V gene TRBV4-3 combines with J gene TRBJ1-2, with 9 nucleotides matching TRBD1. This CDR3 region has 14 residues. CDR1 is LGHNA and CDR2 is YSLEER in the germline V gene. With V trimmed by 3 bases and J by 7 bases, 6 bases remained unmatched. CDR3 DNA: TGCGCCAGCAGCCACAGGGACAGGGAGCCTGGCTACACCTTC. Protein sequence: CASSHRDREPGYTF.